This T cell receptor (beta chain) was identified in a study of blood T cells in healthy people across ages. Alongside a J-beta primer mix, a sample-barcoded 5' primer served in a second PCR lasting roughly 6 to 11 cycles. All cDNA molecules were each tagged by a template-switch adaptor with 12 random nucleotides. TCRdb re-called the 5' RACE reads with MiXCR, one entry per CDR3 protein. The table records approximately 1,000,000 distinct CDR3 sequences, 40% to 50% of them present only once. General study results and limits: Per million T cells, TCR beta diversity dropped about linearly as age rose. Aged donors had fewer naive CD4+ cells and lower diversity than long-lived donors. From one million sequenced T cells, diversity estimates were lower bounds.

Trimming left V 0 bases short and J 2 bases short, with 7 bases between. CDR1 and CDR2 from the germline V gene are SGDLS and YYNGEE. This CDR3 region has 14 residues. This clonotype was detected many times. Its antigen is undetermined. The chain employs TRBV9 and TRBJ2-3; D unclear. The clonotype originates from a woman aged 60 to 75 in good health. Sequenced input: blood. In DNA, the CDR3 is TGTGCCAGCAGCGTAGATCGAACCACAGATACGCAGTATTTT. It encodes CASSVDRTTDTQYF.